The source of this T cell receptor beta chain is a study of blood T cell repertoires in COVID-19. Across the study: In each case, the material was cDNA or gDNA derived from T cells, B-cell-depleted T cells, or PBMCs.

Seattle participants joined during active infection and were tracked over time. Trimming removed 1 base at V and 4 bases at J, with 10 bases between. CDR1 is LGHNT, CDR2 FRNRAP, per germline. The CDR3 consists of 14 residues. Sequencing was performed with immunoSEQ multiplex PCR; in TCRdb, only in-frame clones are kept and a portion is missing. Altogether fewer than 250,000 clones are present, approximately 90% being singletons, with the ten largest covering under 3.5%. The TCR originated in a man younger than 45 with COVID-19, enrolled during active disease. Sequenced material: peripheral blood. The chain links TRBV12-5 to TRBJ1-2; perhaps TRBD1 as D (6 bases). The DNA for the CDR3 is TGTGCTAGTGGTTTGGAAGGACAGTTCTATGGCTACACCTTC. Its protein product is CASGLEGQFYGYTF.